These 25 T cell receptor beta chains originate from one sample sequenced in a study of a mutant IDH1 vaccine in newly diagnosed glioma. Produced via immunoSEQ multiplex PCR; TCRdb's table is partial and in-frame only. This sample has about 67,000 clones, with over 75% found just once. These TCRs are of unknown antigen specificity. Specified time point: week 23, last vaccination. What each vaccine dose contained was 300 ug of mutant IDH1 20-mer peptide, accompanied by topical imiquimod. The sequenced sample was PBMCs, obtained from a glioma patient whose treatment included an IDH1 peptide vaccine. Source of these receptors: a man between 18 and 29 years old with glioma.

The J gene is TRBJ1-5, the V gene TRBV7-2, with D perhaps matching TRBD1 (6 bases). CDR1 is SGHTA and CDR2 is FQGNSA in the germline V gene. V gave up 5 bases and J gave up 6 bases, with 14 bases separating them. The CDR3 has 14 amino acids. For the CDR3, the DNA is TGTGCCAGCAGCCCGACCGGCAGGGGTCAGCCCCAGCATTTT. Its translation: CASSPTGRGQPQHF.

The CDR3 spells CASSFSDGTYEQYF. The CDR3 DNA reads TGTGCCAGCAGCTTCTCGGACGGTACCTACGAGCAGTACTTC. The chain recombines TRBV7-6 with TRBJ2-7; D not resolved. V lost 3 bases and J lost 2, with 11 bases in between. CDR3 length: 14 amino acids. Germline-derived CDR1 and CDR2 are SGHVS and FNYEAQ.

V is TRBV27 and J is TRBJ1-2, with a weak D call TRBD1 (6 bases). Germline V gene sequence: CDR1 MNHEY, CDR2 SMNVEV (reference sequence). The length of the CDR3 is 14 residues. V lost 4 bases to trimming and J lost 1 base, with 10 bases between them. The CDR3 is CASSWRQDNYGYTF. In DNA form, the CDR3 reads TGTGCCAGCAGTTGGCGACAGGATAACTATGGCTACACCTTC.

This chain connects TRBV7-2 to TRBJ2-3; maybe TRBD2 (5 bases). V was clipped by 2 bases and J by 5 bases, with 11 bases between them. This CDR3 is built from 14 residues. Germline V gene data show CDR1 as SGHTA and CDR2 as FQGNSA. CDR3 nucleotides: TGTGCCAGCAGCTTACTGCGGGCCAAAGATACGCAGTATTTT. This translates into CASSLLRAKDTQYF.

The chain carries TRBV6-5 and TRBJ2-4; D is possibly TRBD2 (6 bases). The germline gives CDR1 MNHEY, CDR2 SVGAGI. Trimming stripped 2 bases from V and 1 base from J, with 6 bases between. The CDR3 is 14 residues long. CDR3: CASSYGGAKNIQYF. The CDR3 coding sequence is TGTGCCAGCAGTTACGGGGGGGCCAAAAACATTCAGTACTTC.

The V call is TRBV5-1, the J call TRBJ1-2, with D uncertain. Germline V lookup: CDR1 SGHRS, CDR2 YFSETQ. The ends were cut back, 3 bases at V and 0 bases at J, with 3 bases in the middle. This CDR3 spans 12 amino acids. CDR3 sequence (DNA): TGCGCCAGCAGCTGGTCTAACTATGGCTACACCTTC. Translated: CASSWSNYGYTF. Variable domain in full (rest from reference TRBV5-1 and TRBJ1-2): KAGVTQTPRYLIKTRGQQVTLSCSPISGHRSVSWYQQTPGQGLQFLFEYFSETQRNKGNFPGRFSGRQFSNSRSEMNVSTLELGDSALYLCASSWSNYGYTFGSGTRLTVV.

V is TRBV6-5 and J is TRBJ1-2; no clear D. The CDR3 is made up of 12 amino acids. CDR1 MNHEY and CDR2 SVGAGI come from the germline V gene. V lost 2 bases and J lost 8, with 9 bases in between. CDR3 DNA sequence: TGTGCCAGCAGTTACACAGCGGGGGGCTACACCTTC. Amino acids: CASSYTAGGYTF.

The chain joins TRBV6-5 to TRBJ2-3; no clear D. The CDR3 runs to 14 residues. V shed 0 bases and J shed 3 bases, with 7 bases lying between them. Germline lookup yields CDR1 MNHEY and CDR2 SVGAGI. DNA of the CDR3: TGTGCCAGCAGTTACTCCCGCCGGACAGATACGCAGTATTTT. Its protein product is CASSYSRRTDTQYF.

This chain links TRBV25-1 with TRBJ1-2; D not certain. The V and J ends lost 4 bases and 4 bases respectively, with 10 bases between them. This CDR3 is 13 amino acids long. In germline, CDR1 is MGHDK, CDR2 SYGVNS. The DNA of the CDR3 is TGTGCCAGCAGTGGCCACCGGACCTATGGCTACACCTTC. As protein: CASSGHRTYGYTF.

This clone was recorded a few times. The J gene is TRBJ1-1, the V gene TRBV7-6, with D uncertain. The V gene lost 3 bases and the J gene lost 1 base, with 6 bases spanning the gap. Germline lookup yields CDR1 SGHVS and CDR2 FNYEAQ. The CDR3 extends over 13 amino acids. CDR3 sequence (DNA): TGTGCCAGCAGCTTGGCGGGGAACACTGAAGCTTTCTTT. This translates into CASSLAGNTEAFF.

This clone came up a few times. This CDR3 is CASSFALTNTEAFF. The CDR3 nucleotides are TGTGCCAGCAGTTTCGCCTTAACCAACACTGAAGCTTTCTTT. The V gene is TRBV6-5, the J gene TRBJ1-1; D unclear. Trimming pared 4 bases from V and 2 bases from J, leaving 11 bases between. In germline, CDR1 is MNHEY, CDR2 SVGAGI. The CDR3 is 14 amino acids.

This sequence joins TRBV19 and TRBJ2-1; weak D call: TRBD2 (5 bases). The CDR3 is made up of 14 amino acids. In germline, CDR1 is LNHDA, CDR2 SQIVND (reference sequence). The germline V and J ends were trimmed by 7 bases and 0 bases, with 10 bases remaining between them. The CDR3 nucleotides are TGTGCCAGTACCCAAGGGAGCTCCTACAATGAGCAGTTCTTC. Amino acid sequence: CASTQGSSYNEQFF.

This chain joins TRBV27 and TRBJ2-7, with 8 bases matching TRBD2. V shed 4 bases, J shed 9 bases, and the junction held 11 bases outside the gene matches. Germline V gene data show CDR1 as MNHEY and CDR2 as SMNVEV (reference sequence). There are 14 residues in the CDR3. The CDR3 sequence: CASSSPGGPAGQYF. The CDR3 coding sequence is TGTGCCAGCAGTTCCCCGGGAGGGCCCGCTGGGCAGTACTTC.

The J gene is TRBJ1-2, the V gene TRBV27, with D perhaps matching TRBD1 (5 bases). Germline V gives CDR1 MNHEY, CDR2 SMNVEV (reference sequence). V was clipped by 10 bases and J by 0 bases, with 21 bases between them. The CDR3 is made up of 16 amino acids. CDR3 nucleotide sequence: TGTGCCACCTCCCTTTGGGGGACCTCCTCTAACTATGGCTACACCTTC. Its protein product is CATSLWGTSSNYGYTF.

The chain recombines TRBV27 with TRBJ1-3; TRBD1 matches 9 bases. This CDR3 contains 16 residues. V trimming: 2 bases; J trimming: 6 bases; junction bases outside the gene matches: 8. Germline assignment: CDR1 MNHEY and CDR2 SMNVEV (reference sequence). The DNA of the CDR3 is TGTGCCAGCAGTTTAAGAGCCAGGACAGGGGTAAACACCATATATTTT. Encoded protein: CASSLRARTGVNTIYF.

The chain has TRBV28 and TRBJ1-1; D is unresolved. The germline gives CDR1 MDHEN, CDR2 SYDVKM. The ends were cut back, 8 bases at V and 0 bases at J, with 7 bases in the middle. The CDR3 length is 12 residues. The CDR3 is CASVGMNTEAFF. In DNA form, the CDR3 reads TGTGCCAGCGTAGGCATGAACACTGAAGCTTTCTTT.

As concerns this clone: This sample includes further DNA sequences coding for the same CDR3. The chain is built from TRBV18 and TRBJ1-1; D remains unclear. Germline CDR1 reads KGHSH; CDR2 reads LQKENI. Trimming shortened V by 3 bases and J by 1 base, and 9 bases separated the two germline ends. This CDR3 spans 14 amino acids. As DNA, the CDR3 is TGTGCCAGCTCACCGCAGGCGAGGAACACTGAAGCTTTCTTT. This gives the protein CASSPQARNTEAFF.

The V and J genes are TRBV27 and TRBJ2-1; D is uncertain. The CDR3 is 16 residues long. The germline V gene has CDR1 MNHEY and CDR2 SMNVEV (reference sequence). The V gene lost 0 bases and the J gene lost 0 bases, with 9 bases spanning the gap. The CDR3 loop reads CASSLSTAISYNEQFF. CDR3 in DNA: TGTGCCAGCAGTTTATCGACGGCGATCTCCTACAATGAGCAGTTCTTC.

This clone appeared a few times. The chain carries TRBV7-6 and TRBJ2-5; D may be TRBD1 (7 bases). Germline CDR1 is SGHVS and CDR2 is FNYEAQ. This CDR3 spans 13 amino acids. With 5 bases removed from V and 6 bases from J, the gap between germline ends came to 13 bases. The CDR3 coding sequence is TGTGCCAGCAGCCCCCAGGGGGGTAAGACCCAGTACTTC. Translating gives CASSPQGGKTQYF.

This rearrangement joins TRBV28 to TRBJ1-1, with D uncertain. This CDR3 spans 11 amino acids. V gave up 6 bases and J gave up 8 bases, with 10 bases separating them. Looked up from germline, CDR1 is MDHEN and CDR2 is SYDVKM. The DNA of the CDR3 is TGTGCCAGCAGCCCCGGTCGAGAAGCTTTCTTT. Protein: CASSPGREAFF.

This clone has just a few counts. The CDR3 here is CASSEFRAAVTEAFF. The CDR3 coding sequence is TGTGCCAGCAGTGAATTTAGGGCAGCCGTCACTGAAGCTTTCTTT. The chain uses TRBV25-1 and TRBJ1-1; D gene uncertain. Trimming cost V 1 base and J 4 bases, with 13 bases left between them. This CDR3 contains 15 residues. CDR1 and CDR2 from the germline V gene are MGHDK and SYGVNS.

In this sample, this clone turned up once. The chain couples TRBV30 to TRBJ2-7; TRBD2 might be the D (5 bases). The CDR3 extends over 13 amino acids. V was shortened by 0 bases and J by 5 bases, with 11 bases between the two germline ends. CDR1 GTSNPN and CDR2 SVGIG come from the germline V gene (reference sequence). The CDR3 here is CAWSVPSLNEQYF. CDR3 in DNA: TGTGCCTGGAGTGTACCTAGCCTAAACGAGCAGTACTTC.

This chain connects TRBV19 to TRBJ1-1; the D gene is possibly TRBD1 (6 bases). Germline CDR1 LNHDA, CDR2 SQIVND (reference sequence). The ends were cut back, 3 bases at V and 1 base at J, with 12 bases in the middle. The CDR3 is 15 amino acids. The CDR3 coding sequence is TGTGCCAGTAGTATTGGGAGCAGGGGGAACACTGAAGCTTTCTTT. It yields the protein CASSIGSRGNTEAFF.

This sequence joins TRBV4-1 and TRBJ1-4, with D hard to call. Between the trimmed V and J ends, which lost 3 bases and 12 bases, there was a span of 17 bases. The germline V gene encodes CDR1 MGHRA and CDR2 YSYEKL. The CDR3 has 14 residues. The CDR3 reads CASSQRFTPAELFF. The CDR3 DNA follows: TGCGCCAGCAGCCAGAGGTTTACACCGGCGGAACTGTTTTTT.

This clone was observed a few times. The J gene is TRBJ1-1, the V gene TRBV6-6; no definite D call. The germline CDR1 and CDR2 sequences are MNHNY and SVGAGI (reference sequence). V lost 5 bases and J 8 bases, leaving 9 bases between the germline ends. The CDR3 consists of 11 residues. The CDR3 loop reads CASSPGLEAFF. CDR3 DNA sequence: TGTGCCAGCAGTCCCGGACTCGAAGCTTTCTTT.